This entry features one T cell receptor (beta chain) sequence. This CDR3 contains 16 residues. Germline lookup yields CDR1 SGHRS and CDR2 YFSETQ. V was trimmed by 1 base and J by 4 bases, leaving 16 bases between them. The age range of participants was about 18 to 90 years, with residence in about two dozen US areas. This sample is part of a study of blood T cell repertoires in COVID-19. The protocol was immunoSEQ multiplex PCR, while the TCRdb copy is restricted to in-frame clones and leaves out a portion. The table has hundreds of thousands of clones, around 91% seen once. The receptor comes from a man younger than 35 who had recovered from COVID-19. The specimen sequenced was PBMCs or T cells enriched from blood (not recorded which). The chain links TRBV5-1 to TRBJ2-3; TRBD2 is a possible D gene (5 bases). The CDR3 DNA sequence: TGCGCCAGCAGCTTGAGTATCGGGAACCGCGCAGATACGCAGTATTTT. Amino acids: CASSLSIGNRADTQYF.